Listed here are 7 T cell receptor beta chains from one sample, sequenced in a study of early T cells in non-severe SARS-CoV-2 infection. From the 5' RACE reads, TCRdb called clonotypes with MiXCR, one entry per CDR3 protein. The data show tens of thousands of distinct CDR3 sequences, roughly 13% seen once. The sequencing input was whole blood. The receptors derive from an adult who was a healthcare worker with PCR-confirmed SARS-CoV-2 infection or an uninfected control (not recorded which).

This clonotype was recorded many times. DNA for the CDR3: TGTGCCTGGGGAGGTAGCTCTGGAAACACCATATATTTT. Its protein product is CAWGGSSGNTIYF. This chain connects TRBV30 to TRBJ1-3, with unresolved D. The CDR3 is 13 amino acids. Looked up from germline, CDR1 is GTSNPN and CDR2 is SVGIG (reference sequence). Trimming shortened V by 5 bases and J by 0 bases, and 8 bases separated the two germline ends. Variable domain in full (rest from reference TRBV30 and TRBJ1-3): SQTIHQWPATLVQPVGSPLSLECTVEGTSNPNLYWYRQAAGRGLQLLFYSVGIGQISSEVPQNLSASRPQDRQFILSSKKLLLSDSGFYLCAWGGSSGNTIYFGEGSWLTVV.

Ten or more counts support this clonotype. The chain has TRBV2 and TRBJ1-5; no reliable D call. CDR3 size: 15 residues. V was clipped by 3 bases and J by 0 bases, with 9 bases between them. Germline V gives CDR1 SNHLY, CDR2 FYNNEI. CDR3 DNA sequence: TGTGCCAGCAGTGACCCCGGTTATAGCAATCAGCCCCAGCATTTT. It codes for CASSDPGYSNQPQHF. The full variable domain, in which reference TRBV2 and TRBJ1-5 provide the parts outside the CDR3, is EPEVTQTPSHQVTQMGQEVILRCVPISNHLYFYWYRQILGQKVEFLVSFYNNEISEKSEIFDDQFSVERPDGSNFTLKIRSTKLEDSAMYFCASSDPGYSNQPQHFGDGTRLSIL.

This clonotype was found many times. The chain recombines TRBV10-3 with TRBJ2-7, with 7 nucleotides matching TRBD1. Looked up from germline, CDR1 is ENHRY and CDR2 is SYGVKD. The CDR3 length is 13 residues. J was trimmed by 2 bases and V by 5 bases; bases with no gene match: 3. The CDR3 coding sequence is TGTGCCATCAGTAGGGACAGTCCCTACGAGCAGTACTTC. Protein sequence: CAISRDSPYEQYF.

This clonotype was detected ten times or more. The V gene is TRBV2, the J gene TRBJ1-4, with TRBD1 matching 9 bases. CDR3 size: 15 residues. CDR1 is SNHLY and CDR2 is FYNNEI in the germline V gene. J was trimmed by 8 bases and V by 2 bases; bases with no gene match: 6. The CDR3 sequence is CASSEPGTGNEKLFF. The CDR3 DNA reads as TGTGCCAGCAGTGAACCGGGGACAGGGAACGAAAAACTGTTTTTT.

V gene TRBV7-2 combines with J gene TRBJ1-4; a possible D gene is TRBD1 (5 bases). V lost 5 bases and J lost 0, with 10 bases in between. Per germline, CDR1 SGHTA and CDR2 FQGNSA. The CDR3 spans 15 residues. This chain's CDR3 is CASSGVGATNEKLFF. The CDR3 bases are TGTGCCAGCAGCGGGGTGGGGGCAACTAATGAAAAACTGTTTTTT.

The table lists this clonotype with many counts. The CDR3 reads CASSRTSQNEQFF. The CDR3 bases are TGTGCCAGCAGCCGGACTAGCCAAAATGAGCAGTTCTTC. The chain is built from TRBV7-9 and TRBJ2-1, with TRBD2 identical over 8 bases. The germline gives CDR1 SEHNR, CDR2 FQNEAQ (reference sequence). Trimming removed 5 bases from V and 7 bases from J; junction bases left unmatched: 4. This CDR3 spans 13 amino acids.

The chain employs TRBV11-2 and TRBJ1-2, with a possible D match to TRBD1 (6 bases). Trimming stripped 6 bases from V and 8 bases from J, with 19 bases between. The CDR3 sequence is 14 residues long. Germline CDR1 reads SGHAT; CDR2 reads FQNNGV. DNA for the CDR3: TGTGCCAGCAGACATCCGGGACAACTGAGCGGCTACACCTTC. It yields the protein CASRHPGQLSGYTF.